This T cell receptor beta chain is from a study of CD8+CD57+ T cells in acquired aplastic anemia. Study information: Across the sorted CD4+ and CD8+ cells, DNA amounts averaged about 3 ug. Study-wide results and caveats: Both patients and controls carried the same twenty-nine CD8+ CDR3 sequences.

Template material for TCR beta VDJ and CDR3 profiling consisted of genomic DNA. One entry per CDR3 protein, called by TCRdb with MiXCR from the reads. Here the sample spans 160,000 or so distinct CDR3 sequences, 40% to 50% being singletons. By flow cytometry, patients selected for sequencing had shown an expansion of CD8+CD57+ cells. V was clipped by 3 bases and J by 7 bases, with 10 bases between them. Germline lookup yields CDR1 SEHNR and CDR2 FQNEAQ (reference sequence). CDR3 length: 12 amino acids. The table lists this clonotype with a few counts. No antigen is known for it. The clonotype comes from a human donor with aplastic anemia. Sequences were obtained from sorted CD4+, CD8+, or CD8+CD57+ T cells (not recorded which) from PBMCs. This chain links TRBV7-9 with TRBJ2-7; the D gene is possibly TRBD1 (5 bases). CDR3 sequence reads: CASSFQGREQYF. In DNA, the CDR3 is TGTGCCAGCAGCTTCCAGGGCAGGGAGCAGTACTTC.